This TCR beta chain was found in a study of T cell repertoires in urothelial bladder cancer. Study details: Resected lesion stages: three cT0, three cTa, three cT1, three cT2+.

Sequencing used immunoSEQ multiplex PCR; TCRdb keeps in-frame clones, though not all of them. The data contain more than 10,000 clones, just over 65% of them singletons. The study, taken as a whole, reports: Median infiltrating lymphocyte percentage was 1.5% to 2.5% in carcinoma specimens. Up to about 17% of carcinoma infiltrating lymphocytes belonged to one T-cell clone. Urothelial carcinoma specimens: median approximately 6,000 T cells versus 25,000 to 30,000 in benign.

The CDR3 is made up of 15 amino acids. Remarks on this clone: What it recognizes is unknown.

This TCR was recovered from a human donor with urothelial carcinoma. The sample consisted of tumor-infiltrating cells from bladder cancer. This chain links TRBV21-1 with TRBJ2-2; the table's D call, TRBD1, was not checked against the DNA. TRBV21-1 is classified as a pseudogene. The CDR3 spells CASTSGTGNTGELFF. The CDR3 DNA reads as TGTGCCAGCACCTCAGGGACAGGTAACACCGGGGAGCTGTTTTTT.